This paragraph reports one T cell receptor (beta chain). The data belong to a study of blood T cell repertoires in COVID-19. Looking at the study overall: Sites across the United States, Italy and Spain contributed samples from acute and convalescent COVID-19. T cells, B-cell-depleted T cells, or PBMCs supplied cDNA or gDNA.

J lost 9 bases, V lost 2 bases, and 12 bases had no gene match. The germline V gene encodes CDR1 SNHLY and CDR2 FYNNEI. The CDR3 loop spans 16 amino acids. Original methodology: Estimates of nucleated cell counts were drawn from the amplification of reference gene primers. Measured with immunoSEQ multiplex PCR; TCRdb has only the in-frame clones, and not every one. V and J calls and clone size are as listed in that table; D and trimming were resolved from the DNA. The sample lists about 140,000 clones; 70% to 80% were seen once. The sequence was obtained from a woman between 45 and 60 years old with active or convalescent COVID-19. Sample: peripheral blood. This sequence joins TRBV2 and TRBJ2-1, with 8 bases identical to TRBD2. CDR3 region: CASSERRGLVSAEQFF. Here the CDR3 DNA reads TGTGCCAGCAGTGAAAGAAGGGGACTAGTGAGTGCTGAGCAGTTCTTC.